The 12 T cell receptor beta chains listed next were all sequenced from one sample in a study of OX40 agonist ivuxolimab in advanced cancers. TCRdb's copy holds only in-frame clones and misses some; the assay was immunoSEQ multiplex PCR. This table holds approximately 65,000 clones, around 89% found once. The source was CD4+ or CD8+ T cells sorted from blood, collected in a trial of the OX40 agonist ivuxolimab. These receptors were obtained from an adult with an advanced solid tumor such as melanoma, head and neck, liver or kidney cancer.

V usage is TRBV5-5 and J usage is TRBJ2-7; no clear D. V shed 4 bases and J shed 6 bases, with 20 bases lying between them. CDR1 is SGHKS and CDR2 is YYEKEE in the germline V gene (reference sequence). CDR3 size: 15 residues. The CDR3 nucleotides read TGTGCCAGCAGCCCGGGTGGCCTCGGGCCCATCGAGCAGTACTTC. This gives the protein CASSPGGLGPIEQYF. The full variable domain, completed using reference TRBV5-5 and TRBJ2-7, is DAGVTQSPTHLIKTRGQQVTLRCSPISGHKSVSWYQQVLGQGPQFIFQYYEKEERGRGNFPDRFSARQFPNYSSELNVNALLLGDSALYLCASSPGGLGPIEQYFGPGTRLTVT.

This clone was recorded a few times. The V call is TRBV7-2, the J call TRBJ2-4; a possible D gene is TRBD1 (5 bases). Looked up from germline, CDR1 is SGHTA and CDR2 is FQGNSA. The CDR3 is 14 amino acids. V was trimmed by 1 base and J by 6 bases, leaving 10 bases between them. CDR3 nucleotide sequence: TGTGCCAGCAGCTTAGGGCAGGGAAGAAACATTCAGTACTTC. As protein: CASSLGQGRNIQYF. Full variable domain (rest looked up from reference TRBV7-2 and TRBJ2-4): GAGVSQSPSNKVTEKGKDVELRCDPISGHTALYWYRQSLGQGLEFLIYFQGNSAPDKSGLPSDRFSAERTGGSVSTLTIQRTQQEDSAVYLCASSLGQGRNIQYFGAGTRLSVL.

The chain carries TRBV6-6 and TRBJ2-7; D unclear. V lost 5 bases to trimming and J lost 3 bases, with 17 bases between them. In germline, CDR1 is MNHNY, CDR2 SVGAGI (reference sequence). This CDR3 is 15 amino acids long. CDR3 residues: CASSNRGRSGYEQYF. Here the CDR3 DNA reads TGTGCCAGCAGTAACCGCGGTAGGAGTGGCTACGAGCAGTACTTC.

The CDR3 loop reads CASSLAGLSYEQYF. As DNA, the CDR3 is TGTGCCAGCAGTTTAGCGGGCCTCTCCTACGAGCAGTACTTC. This chain connects TRBV6-6 to TRBJ2-7; 7 bases align to TRBD2. J lost 0 bases, V lost 4 bases, and 3 bases had no gene match. Germline V gene data show CDR1 as MNHNY and CDR2 as SVGAGI (reference sequence). This CDR3 region has 14 residues.

The genes are TRBV7-6 and TRBJ2-7; 8 positions agree with TRBD2. The CDR3 runs to 16 residues. CDR1 is SGHVS, CDR2 FNYEAQ, per germline. V lost 1 base and J lost 0; bases outside the gene matches: 5. CDR3 DNA: TGTGCCAGCAGCTTAGGGGCTAGCGGGTACTCCTACGAGCAGTACTTC. It codes for CASSLGASGYSYEQYF.

The chain links TRBV30 to TRBJ2-5; the D gene is possibly TRBD2 (6 bases). Trimming shortened V by 1 base and J by 0 bases, and 12 bases separated the two germline ends. The CDR3 loop spans 15 amino acids. Germline values: CDR1 GTSNPN, CDR2 SVGIG (reference sequence). The CDR3 DNA follows: TGTGCCTGGAGTGAGGACTATTGGTACCAAGAGACCCAGTACTTC. Protein: CAWSEDYWYQETQYF.

The rearrangement joins TRBV29-1 to TRBJ2-4; a weak D match, TRBD1 (5 bases). This CDR3 has 13 amino acids. The V gene's germline CDR1 is SQVTM and CDR2 ANQGSEA. Trimming shortened V by 2 bases and J by 8 bases, and 13 bases separated the two germline ends. DNA for the CDR3: TGCAGCGTTGAAAGTAAGGTCAGGGACATTCAGTACTTC. It translates to CSVESKVRDIQYF.

The chain carries TRBV7-9 and TRBJ1-5, with 8 nucleotides matching TRBD1. Germline V CDR1 and CDR2: SEHNR, FQNEAQ (reference sequence). The CDR3 extends over 13 amino acids. Germline trimming cut 5 bases from V and 6 bases from J; bases unmatched to any gene: 3. This CDR3 reads CASSRDRGQPQHF. CDR3 bases: TGTGCCAGCAGCAGAGACAGGGGTCAGCCCCAGCATTTT.

The chain recombines TRBV7-9 with TRBJ2-3; either TRBD1 or TRBD2 may supply D (5 bases each). Germline lookup yields CDR1 SEHNR and CDR2 FQNEAQ (reference sequence). This CDR3 spans 14 amino acids. The germline V and J ends were trimmed by 1 base and 1 base, with 6 bases remaining between them. Here the CDR3 reads CASSLVGGTDTQYF. CDR3 in DNA: TGTGCCAGCAGCTTAGTGGGGGGCACAGATACGCAGTATTTT.

This clone was found once. The V gene is TRBV30, the J gene TRBJ2-1; 14 nucleotides line up with TRBD2. The CDR3 is 14 amino acids. Germline CDR1 GTSNPN, CDR2 SVGIG (reference sequence). The V gene end was trimmed by 5 bases and the J gene end by 9 bases; junction bases not matched to a gene: 6. DNA of the CDR3: TGTGCCTGGGCGGGACTAGCGGGAGAGGGTGAGCAGTTCTTC. This translates into CAWAGLAGEGEQFF. The entire variable domain, with the rest obtained from reference TRBV30 and TRBJ2-1, is as follows: SQTIHQWPATLVQPVGSPLSLECTVEGTSNPNLYWYRQAAGRGLQLLFYSVGIGQISSEVPQNLSASRPQDRQFILSSKKLLLSDSGFYLCAWAGLAGEGEQFFGPGTRLTVL.

The chain employs TRBV19 and TRBJ1-2; D is unresolved. The CDR3 consists of 13 residues. Germline V CDR1 and CDR2: LNHDA, SQIVND (reference sequence). V was pared by 5 bases and J by 4 bases, with 11 bases between. In DNA, the CDR3 is TGTGCCAGTAGTCCCCGGGCAGTCTATGGCTACACCTTC. The encoded protein is CASSPRAVYGYTF.

V and J are TRBV6-5 and TRBJ1-6; D uncertain. The V end was cut by 6 bases, the J end by 7 bases, with 7 bases between. This CDR3 has 12 residues. Germline assignment: CDR1 MNHEY and CDR2 SVGAGI. The CDR3 loop is CASRAGNSPLHF. Here the CDR3 DNA reads TGTGCCAGCAGGGCAGGAAATTCACCCCTCCACTTT.